This T cell receptor beta chain was found in a study of blood T cells in healthy people across ages. The study, taken as a whole, reports: Diversity was higher, and naive CD4+ cells more numerous, in long-lived donors than in aged donors.

Peripheral blood from each donor was collected in a volume of roughly 9.8 milliliters. Through a sample-barcoded 5' primer and a J-beta primer mix, a second PCR was run for roughly 6 to 12 cycles. Via MiXCR, TCRdb re-called the 5' RACE reads, giving one row per CDR3 protein. The sample includes roughly 1.5 million distinct CDR3 sequences, approximately 43% of them seen just once. CDR3 length equals 16 residues. The ends lost 2 bases at V and 0 bases at J; junction bases unmatched: 5. Germline loops: CDR1 MNHNY, CDR2 SVGAGI (reference sequence). About this clonotype itself: Its specificity is not known.

V usage is TRBV6-6 and J usage is TRBJ2-3, with 7 bases matching TRBD2. This receptor was identified in a woman aged 18-29 years in good health. Sequenced input: blood. The DNA of the CDR3 is TGTGCCAGCAGTTACCCCCTAGCGGCTAGCACAGATACGCAGTATTTT. Protein sequence: CASSYPLAASTDTQYF.